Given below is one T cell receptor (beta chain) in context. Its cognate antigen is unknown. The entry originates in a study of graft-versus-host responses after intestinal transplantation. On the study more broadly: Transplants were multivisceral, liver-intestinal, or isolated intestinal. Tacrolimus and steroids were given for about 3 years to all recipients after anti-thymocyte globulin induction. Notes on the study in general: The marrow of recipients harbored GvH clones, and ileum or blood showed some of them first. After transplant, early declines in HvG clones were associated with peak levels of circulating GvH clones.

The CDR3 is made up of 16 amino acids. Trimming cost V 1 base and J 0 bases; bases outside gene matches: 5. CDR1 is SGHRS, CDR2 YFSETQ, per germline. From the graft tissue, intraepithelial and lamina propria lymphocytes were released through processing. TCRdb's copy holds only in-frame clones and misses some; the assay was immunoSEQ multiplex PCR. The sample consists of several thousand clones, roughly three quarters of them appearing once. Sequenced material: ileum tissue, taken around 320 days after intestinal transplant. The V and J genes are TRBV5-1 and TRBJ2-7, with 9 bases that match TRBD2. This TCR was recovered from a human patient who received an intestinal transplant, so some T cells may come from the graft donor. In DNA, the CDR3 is TGCGCCAGCAGCTTGAGAGCGGGAGGTTACTCCTACGAGCAGTACTTC. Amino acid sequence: CASSLRAGGYSYEQYF.